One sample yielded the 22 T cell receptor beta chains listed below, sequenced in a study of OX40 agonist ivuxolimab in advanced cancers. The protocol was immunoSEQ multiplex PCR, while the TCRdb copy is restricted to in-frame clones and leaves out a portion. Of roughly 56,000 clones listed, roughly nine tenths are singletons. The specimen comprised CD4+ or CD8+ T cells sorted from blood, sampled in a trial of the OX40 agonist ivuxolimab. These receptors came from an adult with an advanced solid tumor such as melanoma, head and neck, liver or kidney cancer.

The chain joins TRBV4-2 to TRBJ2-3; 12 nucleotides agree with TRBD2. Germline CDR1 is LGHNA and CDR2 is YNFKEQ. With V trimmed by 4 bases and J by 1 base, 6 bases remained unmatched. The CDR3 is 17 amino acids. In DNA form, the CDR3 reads TGTGCCAGCAGCCCCAGACTAGCGGGGGTGGGCACAGATACGCAGTATTTT. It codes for CASSPRLAGVGTDTQYF.

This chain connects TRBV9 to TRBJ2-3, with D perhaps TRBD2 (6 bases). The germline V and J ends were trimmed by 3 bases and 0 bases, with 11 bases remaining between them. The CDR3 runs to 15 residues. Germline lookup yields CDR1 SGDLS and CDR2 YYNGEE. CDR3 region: CASSGTIPSTDTQYF. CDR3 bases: TGTGCCAGCAGCGGGACTATCCCTAGCACAGATACGCAGTATTTT.

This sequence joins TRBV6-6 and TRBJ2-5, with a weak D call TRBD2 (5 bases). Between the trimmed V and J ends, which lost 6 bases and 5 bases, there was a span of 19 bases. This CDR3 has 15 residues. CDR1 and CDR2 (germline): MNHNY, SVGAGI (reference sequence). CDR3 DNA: TGTGCCAGCAGCTCGCGTGGACTCGAAAGGGAGACCCAGTACTTC. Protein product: CASSSRGLERETQYF.

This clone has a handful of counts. The CDR3 bases are TGTGCCAGCAGTGAAGGGACAGTTAACTATGGCTACACCTTC. This encodes CASSEGTVNYGYTF. This rearrangement joins TRBV6-1 to TRBJ1-2; TRBD1 might be the D (6 bases). V lost 1 base, J lost 1 base, and 7 bases lay in between. CDR1 is MNHNS, CDR2 SASEGT, per germline. The CDR3 contains 14 residues.

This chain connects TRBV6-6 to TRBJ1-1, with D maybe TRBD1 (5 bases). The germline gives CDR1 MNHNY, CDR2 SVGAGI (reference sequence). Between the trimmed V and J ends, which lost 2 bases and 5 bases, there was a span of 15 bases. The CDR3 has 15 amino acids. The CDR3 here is CASSYPTAFFTEAFF. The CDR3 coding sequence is TGTGCCAGCAGTTACCCGACAGCCTTTTTTACTGAAGCTTTCTTT.

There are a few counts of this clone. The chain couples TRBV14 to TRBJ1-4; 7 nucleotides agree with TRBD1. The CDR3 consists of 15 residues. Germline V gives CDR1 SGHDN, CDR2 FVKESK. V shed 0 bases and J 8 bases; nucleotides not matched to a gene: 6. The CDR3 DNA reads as TGTGCCAGCAGCCAAGACAGGGGGAGGTTAGAAAAACTGTTTTTT. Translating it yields CASSQDRGRLEKLFF.

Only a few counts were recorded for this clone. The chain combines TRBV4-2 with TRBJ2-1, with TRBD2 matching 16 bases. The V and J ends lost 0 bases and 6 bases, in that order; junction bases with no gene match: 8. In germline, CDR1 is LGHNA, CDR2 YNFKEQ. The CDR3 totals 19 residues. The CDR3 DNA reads TGTGCCAGCAGCCAAGAACCGGGACTAGCGGGAGGGGAAGGCAATGAGCAGTTCTTC. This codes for CASSQEPGLAGGEGNEQFF.

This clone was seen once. Written as DNA, the CDR3 is TGTGCCAGCAGCCCCACAGAGCTCCCTAACTATGGCTACACCTTC. Residues: CASSPTELPNYGYTF. The chain uses TRBV7-8 and TRBJ1-2, with unresolved D. This CDR3 is built from 15 residues. V was pared by 5 bases and J by 0 bases, with 13 bases between. Germline values: CDR1 SGHVS, CDR2 FQNEAQ.

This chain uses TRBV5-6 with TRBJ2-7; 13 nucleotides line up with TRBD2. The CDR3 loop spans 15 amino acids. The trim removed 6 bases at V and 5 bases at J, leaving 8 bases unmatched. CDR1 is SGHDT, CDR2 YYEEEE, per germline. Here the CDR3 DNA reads TGTGCCAGCAATCCGACTAGCGGGAGGAACCACGAGCAGTACTTC. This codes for CASNPTSGRNHEQYF. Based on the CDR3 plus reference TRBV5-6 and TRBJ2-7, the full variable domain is DAGVTQSPTHLIKTRGQQVTLRCSPKSGHDTVSWYQQALGQGPQFIFQYYEEEERQRGNFPDRFSGHQFPNYSSELNVNALLLGDSALYLCASNPTSGRNHEQYFGPGTRLTVT.

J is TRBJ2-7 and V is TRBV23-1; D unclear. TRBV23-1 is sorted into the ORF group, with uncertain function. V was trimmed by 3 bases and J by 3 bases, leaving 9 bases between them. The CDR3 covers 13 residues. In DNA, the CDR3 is TGCGCCAGCAGTCATCCAGTGAACTACGAGCAGTACTTC. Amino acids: CASSHPVNYEQYF.

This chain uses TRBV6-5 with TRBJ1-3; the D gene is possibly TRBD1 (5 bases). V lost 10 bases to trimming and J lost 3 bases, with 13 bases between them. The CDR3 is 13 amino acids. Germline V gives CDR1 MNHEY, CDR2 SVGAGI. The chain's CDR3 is CATLAGYGNTIYF. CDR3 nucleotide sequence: TGTGCCACCTTAGCAGGGTATGGAAACACCATATATTTT.

CDR3 nucleotide sequence: TGTGCCAGCAGACGGATACCTGAAGCTTTCTTT. Its translation: CASRRIPEAFF. The chain joins TRBV21-1 to TRBJ1-1. TRBV21-1 corresponds to a pseudogene. CDR3 length: 11 residues.

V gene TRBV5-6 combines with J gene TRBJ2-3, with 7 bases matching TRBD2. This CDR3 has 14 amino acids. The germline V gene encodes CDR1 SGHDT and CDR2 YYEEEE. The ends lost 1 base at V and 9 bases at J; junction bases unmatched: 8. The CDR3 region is CASSLRSSGPTQYF. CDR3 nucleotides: TGTGCCAGCAGCTTGAGGTCTAGCGGTCCGACGCAGTATTTT. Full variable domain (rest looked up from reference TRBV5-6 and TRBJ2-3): DAGVTQSPTHLIKTRGQQVTLRCSPKSGHDTVSWYQQALGQGPQFIFQYYEEEERQRGNFPDRFSGHQFPNYSSELNVNALLLGDSALYLCASSLRSSGPTQYFGPGTRLTVL.

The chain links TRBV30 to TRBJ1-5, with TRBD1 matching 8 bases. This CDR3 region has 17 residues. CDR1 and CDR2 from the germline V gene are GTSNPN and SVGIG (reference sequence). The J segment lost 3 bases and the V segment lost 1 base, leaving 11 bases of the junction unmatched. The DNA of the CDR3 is TGTGCCTGGAGTGCCAAACAGGGGGTTACGTACAATCAGCCCCAGCATTTT. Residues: CAWSAKQGVTYNQPQHF.

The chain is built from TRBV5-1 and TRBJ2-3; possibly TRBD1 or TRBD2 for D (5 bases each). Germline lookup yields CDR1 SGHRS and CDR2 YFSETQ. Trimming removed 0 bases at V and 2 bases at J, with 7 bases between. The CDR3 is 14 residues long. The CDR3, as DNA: TGCGCCAGCAGCTTGGCAGGGACCACAGATACGCAGTATTTT. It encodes CASSLAGTTDTQYF.

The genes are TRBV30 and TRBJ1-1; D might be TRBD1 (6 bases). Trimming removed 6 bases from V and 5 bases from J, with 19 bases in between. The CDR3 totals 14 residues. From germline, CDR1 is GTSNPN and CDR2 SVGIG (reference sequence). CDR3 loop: CACAFRGWGTEAFF. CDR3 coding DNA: TGTGCCTGTGCTTTCAGGGGTTGGGGAACTGAAGCTTTCTTT.

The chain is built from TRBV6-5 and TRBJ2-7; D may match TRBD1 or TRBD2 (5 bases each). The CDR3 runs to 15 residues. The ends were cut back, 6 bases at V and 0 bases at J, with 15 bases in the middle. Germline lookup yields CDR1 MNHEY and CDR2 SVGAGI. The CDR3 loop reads CASRKGRGSSYEQYF. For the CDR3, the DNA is TGTGCCAGCAGAAAGGGACGAGGAAGCTCCTACGAGCAGTACTTC.

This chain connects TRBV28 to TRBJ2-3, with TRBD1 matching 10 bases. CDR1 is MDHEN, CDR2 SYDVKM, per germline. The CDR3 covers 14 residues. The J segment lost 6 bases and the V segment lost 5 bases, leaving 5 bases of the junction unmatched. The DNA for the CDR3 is TGTGCCAGCAGTACCCGGACAGGGGGGGATACGCAGTATTTT. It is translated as CASSTRTGGDTQYF. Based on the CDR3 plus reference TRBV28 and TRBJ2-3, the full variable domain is DVKVTQSSRYLVKRTGEKVFLECVQDMDHENMFWYRQDPGLGLRLIYFSYDVKMKEKGDIPEGYSVSREKKERFSLILESASTNQTSMYLCASSTRTGGDTQYFGPGTRLTVL.

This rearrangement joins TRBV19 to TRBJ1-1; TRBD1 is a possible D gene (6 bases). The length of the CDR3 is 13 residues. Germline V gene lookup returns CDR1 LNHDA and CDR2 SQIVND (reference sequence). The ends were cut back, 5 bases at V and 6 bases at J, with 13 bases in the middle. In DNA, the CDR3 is TGTGCCAGTAGTCCGTGGACAGCGCCTGAAGCTTTCTTT. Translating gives CASSPWTAPEAFF.

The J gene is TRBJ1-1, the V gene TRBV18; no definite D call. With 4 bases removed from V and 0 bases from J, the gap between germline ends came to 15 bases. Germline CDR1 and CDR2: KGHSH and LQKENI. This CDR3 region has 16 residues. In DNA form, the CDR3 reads TGTGCCAGCTCACGTACCCAGAACGTCCTGAACACTGAAGCTTTCTTT. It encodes CASSRTQNVLNTEAFF.

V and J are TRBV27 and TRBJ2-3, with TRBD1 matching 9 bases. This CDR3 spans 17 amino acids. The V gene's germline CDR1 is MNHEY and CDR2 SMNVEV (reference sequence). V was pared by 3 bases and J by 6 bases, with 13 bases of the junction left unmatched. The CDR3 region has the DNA TGTGCCAGCAGTTTTTTACCTTCGGGACAGGGTTTCGATACGCAGTATTTT. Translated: CASSFLPSGQGFDTQYF.

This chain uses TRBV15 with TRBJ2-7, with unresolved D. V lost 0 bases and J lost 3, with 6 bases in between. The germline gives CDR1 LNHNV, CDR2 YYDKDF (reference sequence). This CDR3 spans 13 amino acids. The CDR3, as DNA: TGTGCCACCAGCAGAGAGTTATTCTACGAGCAGTACTTC. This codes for CATSRELFYEQYF. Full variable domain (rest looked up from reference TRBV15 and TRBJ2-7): DAMVIQNPRYQVTQFGKPVTLSCSQTLNHNVMYWYQQKSSQAPKLLFHYYDKDFNNEADTPDNFQSRRPNTSFCFLDIRSPGLGDTAMYLCATSRELFYEQYFGPGTRLTVT.